There are a few counts of the clone carrying this TCR beta chain. Its antigen is undetermined. This specimen comes from a study of cytomegalovirus exposure and HLA in healthy donors. Researchers ran the PCR with 60 Vbeta and 13 Jbeta primers. Method: immunoSEQ multiplex PCR; TCRdb's copy keeps in-frame clones and lacks some. The sample holds about 190,000 clones, around 73% seen once. The donors (healthy individuals) were bone marrow donors. In germline, CDR1 is KGHSH, CDR2 LQKENI. Trimming removed 2 bases at V and 4 bases at J, with 12 bases between. The CDR3 sequence is 16 residues long. The study's findings and limits: It emerged from a later analysis that several of the most significant clusters appeared to be linked to common viral pathogens.

Sequences were obtained from PBMCs. This chain connects TRBV18 to TRBJ2-6; the D gene is possibly TRBD1 (5 bases). The source of this sequence is a woman between 25 and 40 years old in good health and CMV-seropositive. CDR3 in DNA: TGTGCCAGCTCACCAGACAGACGATCCGGGGCCAACGTCCTGACTTTC. Translation gives CASSPDRRSGANVLTF. Using reference TRBV18 and TRBJ2-6 for the parts outside the CDR3, the full variable domain is NAGVMQNPRHLVRRRGQEARLRCSPMKGHSHVYWYRQLPEEGLKFMVYLQKENIIDESGMPKERFSAEFPKEGPSILRIQQVVRGDSAAYFCASSPDRRSGANVLTFGAGSRLTVL.